This is a list of T cell receptor beta chains from one sample in a study of blood T cell repertoires in COVID-19. The data were produced by immunoSEQ multiplex PCR, yet TCRdb's version contains in-frame clones alone and is incomplete. Of under 200,000 clones listed, nearly 90% are singletons. Sequencing was carried out using peripheral blood. The origin of the receptors is a man between 60 and 75 years old with active or convalescent COVID-19. CDR3s include the opening cysteine and the closing phenylalanine or tryptophan. The D gene is left open where the match is weak. For some rows the clone size is stated as once, few or many, or as a class when expanded; others skip it.

CDR3 DNA	CDR3 protein	D gene	V gene	clone size	J gene
TGTGCCAGCAGCTTAGTTGTGGCGGCAGCTGAAGCTTTCTTT	CASSLVVAAAEAFF	-	TRBV7-9	-	TRBJ1-1
TGTGCCATCAGTAGGACTAGCGGGGGCACAGATACGCAGTATTTT	CAISRTSGGTDTQYF	TRBD2	TRBV10-3	-	TRBJ2-3
TGCGCCAGCAGTGATGGTGGGGGGGCATACAATGAGCAGTTCTTC	CASSDGGGAYNEQFF	-	TRBV10-1	once	TRBJ2-1
TGTGCCAGCAGCCAAGAGGCCGGACCCCTCCTTGGAGGCTACAATGAGCAGTTCTTC	CASSQEAGPLLGGYNEQFF	-	TRBV3-1/TRBV3-2	-	TRBJ2-1
TGTGCCATCAGTTTAGAGTCAGATACGCAGTATTTT	CAISLESDTQYF	-	TRBV10-3	-	TRBJ2-3
TGCAGTGCTAGTGGGGGACAGGGTAGGATCTACAATGAGCAGTTCTTC	CSASGGQGRIYNEQFF	TRBD1	TRBV20-1	-	TRBJ2-1
TGCGCCAGCAGCCAAGGGTACTCCACGTATTCACCCCTCCACTTT	CASSQGYSTYSPLHF	-	TRBV4-1	once	TRBJ1-6
TGTGCCAGCTCACCCGGAACACAGGGGAATGAGCAGTTCTTC	CASSPGTQGNEQFF	TRBD1	TRBV18	-	TRBJ2-1
TGTGCCAGCAGTTTGGACAGGGGACACATAGGCAATGAGCAGTTCTTC	CASSLDRGHIGNEQFF	TRBD1	TRBV27	few	TRBJ2-1
TGTGCCAGCAAAACAGGGGCTGACTATGGCTACACCTTC	CASKTGADYGYTF	TRBD1	TRBV6-5	-	TRBJ1-2
TGTGCCAGCAGCGTCAGCACGGGACAGGTGTACAATGAGCAGTTCTTC	CASSVSTGQVYNEQFF	TRBD1	TRBV9	-	TRBJ2-1
TGTGCCAGCAGCTCTAGGGCAGGGTCGAATTCACCCCTCCACTTT	CASSSRAGSNSPLHF	-	TRBV7-9	-	TRBJ1-6
TGTGCCACCGCAGGACAGGGATTGAATAACTATGGCTACACCTTC	CATAGQGLNNYGYTF	TRBD1	TRBV24-1	once	TRBJ1-2
TGTGCCAGCAGCTTGGGGCGGGGGGTACGCACCGGGGAGCTGTTTTTT	CASSLGRGVRTGELFF	TRBD2	TRBV5-4	-	TRBJ2-2
TGTGCCAGCAGCGTGACAGGGACCTACGAGCAGTACTTC	CASSVTGTYEQYF	TRBD1	TRBV6-5	-	TRBJ2-7
TGTGCCAGTAGCCAAGCGGGAGGCACAGATACGCAGTATTTT	CASSQAGGTDTQYF	TRBD2	TRBV19	-	TRBJ2-3
TGTGCCAGTAGCGACCCGGGACAGGGTTACAATGAGCAGTTCTTC	CASSDPGQGYNEQFF	TRBD1	TRBV19	-	TRBJ2-1
TGTGCCAGCAGCAAAGACAGGGGACTCACAGATACGCAGTATTTT	CASSKDRGLTDTQYF	TRBD1	TRBV5-5	-	TRBJ2-3
TGTGCCAGCAGCTTGGGGCGGGGAGGTTCGCCCTATAATTCACCCCTCCACTTT	CASSLGRGGSPYNSPLHF	-	TRBV5-8	few	TRBJ1-6
TGTGCCAGTCACTCCGGGGGGGCCGCGACAGATACGCAGTATTTT	CASHSGGAATDTQYF	TRBD2	TRBV6-6	-	TRBJ2-3
TGCGCCAGCAGCTTGGGGCATCAGGGGGCAGGAGAGACCCAGTACTTC	CASSLGHQGAGETQYF	TRBD1	TRBV5-1	-	TRBJ2-5
TGCGCCAGCAAGCGGGCGGCTAGCGGGGGTGATACGCAGTATTTT	CASKRAASGGDTQYF	TRBD2	TRBV5-1	few	TRBJ2-3
TGTGCCAGCAGCCCAGGACAGGCCTCTGGGGCCAACGTCCTGACTTTC	CASSPGQASGANVLTF	TRBD1	TRBV9	-	TRBJ2-6
TGTGCCAGTAGTATTTCGGGGGGCTCCTACAATGAGCAGTTCTTC	CASSISGGSYNEQFF	TRBD2	TRBV19	-	TRBJ2-1
TGTGCCACTAGCATGGACCTCGGTCGAGGTACGCAGTATTTT	CATSMDLGRGTQYF	-	TRBV2	-	TRBJ2-3
TGTGCCAGCAGAAGTAGGACAGGGAATTCCTACGAGCAGTACTTC	CASRSRTGNSYEQYF	TRBD1	TRBV6-4	-	TRBJ2-7
TGTGCCAGCAGCTTGGGGCAGGGGATAAGTAGTGGCTACACCTTC	CASSLGQGISSGYTF	-	TRBV5-4	-	TRBJ1-2
TGTGCCAGCAGGGGGCGTGATTTTGGGGCCCCAAGGCAGCCCCAGCATTTT	CASRGRDFGAPRQPQHF	TRBD1	TRBV19	-	TRBJ1-5
TGTGCCAGCAGATGGACAGGGGGCGGGCAGCCCCAGCATTTT	CASRWTGGGQPQHF	TRBD1	TRBV6-5	-	TRBJ1-5
TGTGCCAGCAGTCGGTTTTTAGCGGGTATTTACGAGCAGTACTTC	CASSRFLAGIYEQYF	TRBD2	TRBV6-6	few	TRBJ2-7
TGTGCCAGCAGCAAAGACGAGGGACAGTTCTCCTACGAGCAGTACTTC	CASSKDEGQFSYEQYF	-	TRBV21-1	-	TRBJ2-7
TGTGCCAGCATCATCCCAGGACGGGGACAAGAGACCCAGTACTTC	CASIIPGRGQETQYF	-	TRBV21-1	-	TRBJ2-5
TGTGCCAGCAGTTTGAGGGGACAGGGTGTCCAGCCCCAGCATTTT	CASSLRGQGVQPQHF	TRBD1	TRBV27	-	TRBJ1-5
TGTGCTAGTGGCCAAGGACAGGGGAGCAATCAGCCCCAGCATTTT	CASGQGQGSNQPQHF	TRBD1	TRBV12-5	-	TRBJ1-5
TGTGCCAGCAGCCAAGTTATGGATACGCAGTATTTT	CASSQVMDTQYF	-	TRBV3-1/TRBV3-2	-	TRBJ2-3
TGTGCCAGCAGCTCAGGGACAGTTGCAACTAATGAAAAACTGTTTTTT	CASSSGTVATNEKLFF	TRBD1	TRBV9	-	TRBJ1-4
TGTGCCAGCAGCCGGACAGGGGGAGGTGGCTACACCTTC	CASSRTGGGGYTF	TRBD1	TRBV5-8	-	TRBJ1-2
TGTGCCAGCAGCCCTGGTGGATCCCGAGAAGCGGAAGCTTTCTTT	CASSPGGSREAEAFF	-	TRBV5-5	-	TRBJ1-1
TGCGCCAGCAGCGCCGGACTAGAGACCCAGTACTTC	CASSAGLETQYF	-	TRBV5-1	-	TRBJ2-5
TGTGCCAGCAGCCCTCGGGGGGAAGTTACAGATACGCAGTATTTT	CASSPRGEVTDTQYF	TRBD2	TRBV5-8	-	TRBJ2-3
TGTGCCAGCAGTTTTGAGAAGGGGGCGAACACTGAAGCTTTCTTT	CASSFEKGANTEAFF	TRBD1	TRBV27	-	TRBJ1-1
TGTGCCAGCAGTGAAGCGATTGCCTCCATGGGGCTCTCTGGAAACACCATATATTTT	CASSEAIASMGLSGNTIYF	-	TRBV6-1	-	TRBJ1-3
TGCGCCAGCAGTGAGTCGGGCAGGGGAGAGACCCAGTACTTC	CASSESGRGETQYF	-	TRBV10-1	-	TRBJ2-5
TGCGCCAGCAGCCCGGACAGGATGAACACTGAAGCTTTCTTT	CASSPDRMNTEAFF	TRBD1	TRBV5-1	-	TRBJ1-1
TGTGCCAGTAGTACCATCGACAGGGACACTGAAGCTTTCTTT	CASSTIDRDTEAFF	TRBD1	TRBV19	-	TRBJ1-1
TGCGCCAGCAATCGTGAGACAGGGGTAGTAAACGAGCAGTACTTC	CASNRETGVVNEQYF	TRBD1	TRBV10-2	few	TRBJ2-7
TGTGCCAGCAGCATCCAGGGGGGACAGGGTGGTCATGGGGATCAGCCCCAGCATTTT	CASSIQGGQGGHGDQPQHF	-	TRBV21-1	-	TRBJ1-5
TGTGCCAGCACACAGGGGACTAGCACAGATACGCAGTATTTT	CASTQGTSTDTQYF	-	TRBV27	once	TRBJ2-3
TGTGCCAGCAGCCAGACCGGGACAGGGGTTTACGGGCAGCCCCAGCATTTT	CASSQTGTGVYGQPQHF	TRBD1	TRBV14	-	TRBJ1-5
TGTGCCAGCAGAATACCCCCCGGGACAGGGAGATCCTACGAGCAGTACTTC	CASRIPPGTGRSYEQYF	TRBD1	TRBV27	-	TRBJ2-7
TGCGCCAGCAGCCAAGATCAGGGGCAGTATAATTCACCCCTCCACTTT	CASSQDQGQYNSPLHF	-	TRBV4-1	-	TRBJ1-6
TGTGCCAGCTCACCGGGGACAGGGGGCAGAGAGACCCAGTACTTC	CASSPGTGGRETQYF	TRBD1	TRBV18	-	TRBJ2-5